This is a list of T cell receptor beta chains from one sample in a study of cytomegalovirus exposure and HLA in healthy donors. The method was immunoSEQ multiplex PCR; TCRdb's version includes in-frame clones alone and lacks a portion of them. The data show 170,000 or so clones, with approximately 85% seen just once and about 4.9% held by the top ten. Input material: PBMCs. These receptors were taken from a girl aged 10 to 17 in good health and CMV-seropositive. CDR3s leave out the opening cysteine and the closing phenylalanine or tryptophan. D genes are given only for firm matches.

D: .
J: TRBJ1-1
V: TRBV5-4
CDR3: ARSLGRRTLMNTEAF

D: .
J: TRBJ1-1
V: TRBV5-1
CDR3: ASSSTDSLIEAF

D: TRBD1
J: TRBJ1-1
V: TRBV11-2
CDR3: ASSLDGTGEAF

D: TRBD1
J: TRBJ1-1
V: TRBV12-5
CDR3: ASGLKTGVNTEAF

D: TRBD1
J: TRBJ1-3
V: TRBV19
CDR3: ASSISTGAGNTIY

D: .
J: TRBJ1-1
V: TRBV30
CDR3: AWSDRNTEAF

D: .
J: TRBJ1-1
V: TRBV18
CDR3: ASSSEGRGQNTEAF

D: .
J: TRBJ2-7
V: TRBV7-9
CDR3: ASSFYGTHEQY

D: .
J: TRBJ2-4
V: TRBV7-9
CDR3: ASSLDRDQY

D: TRBD2
J: TRBJ2-1
V: TRBV19
CDR3: ASSGRLAGTLSYNEQF

D: TRBD2
J: TRBJ2-5
V: TRBV7-9
CDR3: ASSQTSGGHQETQY

D: .
J: TRBJ1-2
V: TRBV6-1
CDR3: ASSGATSLRRYT

D: .
J: TRBJ1-1
V: TRBV7-9
CDR3: ASSWGGMNTEAF

D: .
J: TRBJ1-6
V: TRBV19
CDR3: ASSITGDASYNSPLH

D: .
J: TRBJ1-5
V: TRBV10-3
CDR3: AIRSGNNQPQH

D: .
J: TRBJ2-3
V: TRBV5-8
CDR3: ASSLAGRGSTDTQY

D: .
J: TRBJ1-1
V: TRBV4-1
CDR3: ASTETEMNTEAF

D: TRBD1
J: TRBJ1-1
V: TRBV6-6
CDR3: ASSYSTGEFEAF

D: TRBD1
J: TRBJ2-3
V: TRBV7-9
CDR3: ASSIGQDTSTDTQY

D: .
J: TRBJ1-2
V: TRBV7-9
CDR3: ASSSLASNYGYT

D: .
J: TRBJ1-2
V: TRBV6-1
CDR3: ASSPDGFSDGYT

D: TRBD1
J: TRBJ2-3
V: TRBV5-1
CDR3: ASSPRDRGGWGTQY

D: .
J: TRBJ1-3
V: TRBV9
CDR3: ASSVGTAGNTIY

D: TRBD2
J: TRBJ2-3
V: TRBV7-9
CDR3: ASPPPTSGGQDTQY

D: TRBD1
J: TRBJ2-3
V: TRBV13
CDR3: ASSSTVTGVADTQY

D: TRBD2
J: TRBJ2-7
V: TRBV19
CDR3: ASSPGLAGEQY

D: .
J: TRBJ2-5
V: TRBV5-1
CDR3: ASSLVGGEETQY

D: .
J: TRBJ1-3
V: TRBV6-6
CDR3: ASSHGTFSGNTIY

D: .
J: TRBJ2-1
V: TRBV18
CDR3: ASSPTRMDEQF

D: TRBD1
J: TRBJ1-1
V: TRBV6-5
CDR3: ASSYSQGLAEAF

D: .
J: TRBJ2-3
V: TRBV11-2
CDR3: ASSLGGSLTDTQY

D: .
J: TRBJ1-4
V: TRBV28
CDR3: ASYAGVHEKLF

D: .
J: TRBJ2-5
V: TRBV11-2
CDR3: ASSLESSWQTQY

D: .
J: TRBJ2-7
V: TRBV6-1
CDR3: ASSEARESEQY

D: .
J: TRBJ1-1
V: TRBV2
CDR3: ASSQGEAF

D: .
J: TRBJ1-5
V: TRBV7-7
CDR3: TSSLTSSQPQH

D: TRBD1
J: TRBJ2-7
V: TRBV18
CDR3: ASSPGTAYEQY

D: .
J: TRBJ2-4
V: TRBV5-6
CDR3: ASSPWGGANIQY